The 25 T cell receptor beta chains presented below share a single source sample, sequenced in a study of control samples from healthy donors and cancer patients. Clones were read by immunoSEQ multiplex PCR, and TCRdb kept only the in-frame ones, dropping some. The sample has some 170,000 clones, about 94% seen once; the top ten hold 14%. What was sequenced was PBMCs. Receptor source: a man aged 55 to 70 with colorectal cancer.

This chain uses TRBV3-1 (or the pseudogene TRBV3-2) with TRBJ1-2, with 8 bases matching TRBD1. Germline trimming cut 6 bases from V and 2 bases from J; bases unmatched to any gene: 2. This CDR3 spans 13 amino acids. The V gene's germline CDR1 is LGHDT and CDR2 YNNKEL (reference sequence). The CDR3 is CASSYRGNYGYTF. In nucleotides, the CDR3 is TGTGCCAGCAGTTACAGGGGGAACTATGGCTACACCTTC.

This chain links TRBV28 with TRBJ1-5; tentative D call: TRBD1 (5 bases). V was pared by 3 bases and J by 6 bases, with 12 bases between. Germline CDR1 reads MDHEN; CDR2 reads SYDVKM. The length of the CDR3 is 14 residues. CDR3 in DNA: TGTGCCAGCAGTTTTGGGGGGAGGGTTCAGCCCCAGCATTTT. Translated, it gives CASSFGGRVQPQHF.

The V and J genes are TRBV18 and TRBJ1-1; D remains ambiguous. Germline CDR1 is KGHSH and CDR2 is LQKENI. This CDR3 region has 15 residues. With 0 bases removed from V and 1 base from J, the gap between germline ends came to 9 bases. The CDR3 nucleotides read TGTGCCAGCTCACCACCGGTAGCTGAGAACACTGAAGCTTTCTTT. Amino acids: CASSPPVAENTEAFF.

The V call is TRBV10-3, the J call TRBJ1-5; TRBD1 is a possible D gene (5 bases). Per the germline V gene, CDR1 is ENHRY and CDR2 is SYGVKD. Between the trimmed V and J ends, which lost 5 bases and 7 bases, there was a span of 12 bases. CDR3 size: 13 residues. The CDR3 nucleotides read TGTGCCATCAGTTCCCCAGGGACCCAGCCCCAGCATTTT. This encodes CAISSPGTQPQHF.

The J gene is TRBJ1-5, the V gene TRBV3-1 (or the pseudogene TRBV3-2), with D unclear. Germline CDR1 is LGHDT and CDR2 is YNNKEL (reference sequence). This CDR3 region has 16 residues. V was clipped by 8 bases and J by 1 base, with 18 bases between them. The CDR3 bases are TGTGCCAGCCATTGGACCGGGAGTGAGAGCAATCAGCCCCAGCATTTT. Protein product: CASHWTGSESNQPQHF.

The rearrangement links TRBV9 to TRBJ2-3; D may be TRBD1 or TRBD2 (6 bases each). CDR3 length: 15 residues. Germline CDR1 and CDR2: SGDLS and YYNGEE. V lost 4 bases and J lost 0, with 12 bases in between. CDR3 amino acids: CASSSFGGSTDTQYF. The CDR3 coding sequence is TGTGCCAGCAGCTCCTTCGGGGGCAGCACAGATACGCAGTATTTT.

The chain combines TRBV7-9 with TRBJ2-7; 10 nucleotides match TRBD2. Germline CDR1 SEHNR, CDR2 FQNEAQ (reference sequence). Trimming took 5 bases from V and 3 from J; bases not matched to a gene: 10. The CDR3 runs to 16 residues. The CDR3 region is CASSPTGERGGYEQYF. For the CDR3, the DNA is TGTGCCAGCAGCCCTACAGGGGAGCGGGGGGGCTACGAGCAGTACTTC.

J is TRBJ2-1 and V is TRBV5-4; 8 bases line up with TRBD1. The junction had 0 bases not matched to a gene; V was cut back by 0 bases and J by 1 base. Germline-derived CDR1 and CDR2 are SGHNT and YYREEE (reference sequence). The CDR3 is made up of 15 amino acids. CDR3 amino acids: CASSLGQGSYNEQFF. Here the CDR3 DNA reads TGTGCCAGCAGCTTGGGACAGGGGTCCTACAATGAGCAGTTCTTC.

The J gene is TRBJ1-2, the V gene TRBV29-1; D call uncertain. Germline-derived CDR1 and CDR2 are SQVTM and ANQGSEA. This CDR3 comprises 10 residues. Trimming took off 7 bases at V and 7 bases at J, with 10 bases between the two ends. CDR3 sequence reads: CSASASGYTF. The CDR3, as DNA: TGCAGCGCCAGCGCGAGTGGCTACACCTTC.

V and J are TRBV5-5 and TRBJ2-5; D not resolved. The CDR3 covers 14 residues. Germline CDR1 and CDR2: SGHKS and YYEKEE (reference sequence). The V end lost 0 bases, the J end lost 2 bases, and 8 bases lay between the germline ends. As DNA, the CDR3 is TGTGCCAGCAGCTTGGTAGTTGTACAAGAGACCCAGTACTTC. Amino acid sequence: CASSLVVVQETQYF.

The V and J genes are TRBV11-2 and TRBJ2-7, with D tentatively TRBD1 (5 bases). Looked up from germline, CDR1 is SGHAT and CDR2 is FQNNGV. The CDR3 is made up of 16 amino acids. V was clipped by 5 bases and J by 3 bases, with 20 bases between them. The CDR3 is CASSHGQGLTHYEQYF. The CDR3, as DNA: TGTGCCAGCAGCCACGGCCAGGGTCTCACCCACTACGAGCAGTACTTC.

This clone was picked up one time. This rearrangement joins TRBV3-1 (or the pseudogene TRBV3-2) to TRBJ1-6; 8 bases match TRBD1. The CDR3 has 16 residues. CDR1 and CDR2 from the germline V gene are LGHDT and YNNKEL (reference sequence). J lost 6 bases, V lost 3 bases, and 7 bases had no gene match. For the CDR3, the DNA is TGTGCCAGCAGCCATCGGGCCCAGGGGGCTAATTCACCCCTCCACTTT. Its translation is CASSHRAQGANSPLHF.

The chain links TRBV7-2 to TRBJ1-6; D not certain. Trimming cost V 3 bases and J 7 bases, with 4 bases left between them. There are 12 residues in the CDR3. Per the germline V gene, CDR1 is SGHTA and CDR2 is FQGNSA. The CDR3 DNA follows: TGTGCCAGCAGCTTTGAGAATTCACCCCTCCACTTT. It codes for CASSFENSPLHF.

The rearrangement uses TRBV6-5 and TRBJ1-5, with D hard to call. The CDR3 length is 14 residues. Trimming took off 8 bases at V and 4 bases at J, with 15 bases between the two ends. Germline loops: CDR1 MNHEY, CDR2 SVGAGI. Here the CDR3 DNA reads TGTGCCAGCCAGGAATGGGTCGGTAATCAGCCCCAGCATTTT. Its translation: CASQEWVGNQPQHF.

For this clone: Other nucleotide sequences in the sample specify the same CDR3. The chain recombines TRBV12-3 or TRBV12-4 with TRBJ2-7; D gene unclear. Trimming shortened V by 2 bases and J by 0 bases, and 5 bases separated the two germline ends. CDR3 length equals 13 residues. The CDR3 coding sequence is TGTGCCAGCAGTTTAACAGCCTCCTACGAGCAGTACTTC. Translated: CASSLTASYEQYF.

The chain has TRBV29-1 and TRBJ2-1, with D possibly matching TRBD1 (5 bases). This CDR3 is built from 14 residues. Trimming took off 3 bases at V and 0 bases at J, with 9 bases between the two ends. Germline CDR1 is SQVTM and CDR2 is ANQGSEA. The CDR3 is CSVEGTGSYNEQFF. In nucleotides, the CDR3 is TGCAGCGTTGAGGGAACAGGCTCCTACAATGAGCAGTTCTTC.

J is TRBJ2-3 and V is TRBV7-2; D possibly corresponds to TRBD2 (6 bases). The CDR3 has 17 residues. Germline V gene sequence: CDR1 SGHTA, CDR2 FQGNSA. V was clipped by 5 bases and J by 0 bases, with 18 bases between them. In DNA, the CDR3 is TGTGCCAGCAGCCCCCCCCCGGGACTCGTAAGCACAGATACGCAGTATTTT. Protein sequence: CASSPPPGLVSTDTQYF. The full variable domain, in which reference TRBV7-2 and TRBJ2-3 provide the parts outside the CDR3, is GAGVSQSPSNKVTEKGKDVELRCDPISGHTALYWYRQSLGQGLEFLIYFQGNSAPDKSGLPSDRFSAERTGGSVSTLTIQRTQQEDSAVYLCASSPPPGLVSTDTQYFGPGTRLTVL.

To note about this clone: This CDR3 is also generated by other DNA sequences in the sample. The chain recombines TRBV10-2 with TRBJ1-4, with TRBD1 matching 7 bases. Germline CDR1 and CDR2: WSHSY and SAAADI. V dropped 0 bases and J dropped 8; count of bases not matched to a gene: 6. The CDR3 runs to 15 residues. The CDR3 DNA follows: TGCGCCAGCAGTGAGTCGACAGGGAGGTGGGAAAAACTGTTTTTT. Translating it yields CASSESTGRWEKLFF.

The sample holds one count of this clone. The same CDR3 arises from other DNA sequences in this sample as well. V and J are TRBV6-5 and TRBJ1-1; D not certain. The germline V gene has CDR1 MNHEY and CDR2 SVGAGI. Trimming took off 4 bases at V and 5 bases at J, with 8 bases between the two ends. The CDR3 totals 12 residues. For the CDR3, the DNA is TGTGCCAGCAGTTCCGGGTGGACTGAAGCTTTCTTT. This sequence encodes CASSSGWTEAFF.

The V and J genes are TRBV19 and TRBJ1-2; D is unresolved. V lost 5 bases, J lost 1 base, and 8 bases lay in between. This CDR3 region has 13 residues. Germline V CDR1 and CDR2: LNHDA, SQIVND (reference sequence). The CDR3 coding sequence is TGTGCCAGTAGTCCAGATAGTAACTATGGCTACACCTTC. This gives the protein CASSPDSNYGYTF.

The gene calls are TRBV19 and TRBJ1-5; perhaps TRBD1 as D (6 bases). V was pared by 3 bases and J by 5 bases, with 11 bases between. Germline CDR1 is LNHDA and CDR2 is SQIVND (reference sequence). The CDR3 length is 14 residues. The CDR3 is CASSIPGQHQPQHF. The DNA for the CDR3 is TGTGCCAGTAGTATCCCCGGACAGCATCAGCCCCAGCATTTT. Based on the CDR3 plus reference TRBV19 and TRBJ1-5, the full variable domain is DGGITQSPKYLFRKEGQNVTLSCEQNLNHDAMYWYRQDPGQGLRLIYYSQIVNDFQKGDIAEGYSVSREKKESFPLTVTSAQKNPTAFYLCASSIPGQHQPQHFGDGTRLSIL.

The genes are TRBV28 and TRBJ1-2; D is undetermined. This CDR3 is built from 13 residues. Looked up from germline, CDR1 is MDHEN and CDR2 is SYDVKM. V lost 5 bases to trimming and J lost 4 bases, with 11 bases between them. The CDR3 sequence is CASSNHPLYGYTF. The DNA of the CDR3 is TGTGCCAGCAGTAACCATCCCCTCTATGGCTACACCTTC.

J is TRBJ1-2 and V is TRBV5-1; D is unresolved. Germline CDR1 is SGHRS and CDR2 is YFSETQ. Trimming pared 0 bases from V and 0 bases from J, leaving 6 bases between. This CDR3 region has 14 residues. The CDR3 loop is CASSLDSPNYGYTF. The CDR3 DNA follows: TGCGCCAGCAGCTTGGACAGCCCTAACTATGGCTACACCTTC.

A note on this clone: Other DNA sequences in the sample encode the same CDR3. V gene TRBV3-1 (or the pseudogene TRBV3-2) combines with J gene TRBJ1-5; D gene uncertain. Trimming shortened V by 0 bases and J by 7 bases, and 4 bases separated the two germline ends. CDR1 LGHDT and CDR2 YNNKEL come from the germline V gene (reference sequence). The CDR3 is 12 residues long. Here the CDR3 DNA reads TGTGCCAGCAGCCAAGAAGGACAGCCCCAGCATTTT. It specifies CASSQEGQPQHF.

This clone occurred once. The chain links TRBV6-1 to TRBJ2-7; D gene ambiguous. V dropped 2 bases and J dropped 2 bases, with 10 bases sitting between them. CDR1 and CDR2 (germline): MNHNS, SASEGT. The CDR3 extends over 14 amino acids. This CDR3 reads CASSESDGPYEQYF. In nucleotides, the CDR3 is TGTGCCAGCAGTGAATCAGACGGACCCTACGAGCAGTACTTC.